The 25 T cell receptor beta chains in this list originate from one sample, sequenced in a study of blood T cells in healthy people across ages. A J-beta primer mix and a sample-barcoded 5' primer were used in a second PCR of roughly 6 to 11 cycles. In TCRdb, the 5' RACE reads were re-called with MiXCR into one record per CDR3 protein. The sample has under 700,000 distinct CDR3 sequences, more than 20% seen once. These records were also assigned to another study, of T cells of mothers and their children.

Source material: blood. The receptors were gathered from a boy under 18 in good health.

The CDR3 is CASSRGRGGTNEKLFF. CDR3 DNA sequence: TGCGCCAGCAGCCGCGGCAGGGGAGGAACTAATGAAAAACTGTTTTTT. This chain links TRBV4-1 with TRBJ1-4; the D gene is possibly TRBD1 (6 bases). This CDR3 is built from 16 residues. Trimming stripped 4 bases from V and 1 base from J, with 13 bases between. Germline V gene data show CDR1 as MGHRA and CDR2 as YSYEKL.

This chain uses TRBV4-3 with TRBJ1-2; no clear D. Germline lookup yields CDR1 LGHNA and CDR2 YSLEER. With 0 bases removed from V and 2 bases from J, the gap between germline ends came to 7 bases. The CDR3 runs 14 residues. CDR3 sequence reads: CASSQEYSNYGYTF. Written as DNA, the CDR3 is TGCGCCAGCAGCCAAGAATACTCAAACTATGGCTACACCTTC.

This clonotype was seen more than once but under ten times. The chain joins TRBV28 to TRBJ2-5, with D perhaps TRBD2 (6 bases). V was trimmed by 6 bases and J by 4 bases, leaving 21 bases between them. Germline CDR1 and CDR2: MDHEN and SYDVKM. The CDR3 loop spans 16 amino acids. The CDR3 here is CASSFPRDPGGETQYF. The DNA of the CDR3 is TGTGCCAGCAGCTTTCCCCGGGACCCCGGGGGAGAGACCCAGTACTTC. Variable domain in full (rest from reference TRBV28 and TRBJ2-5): DVKVTQSSRYLVKRTGEKVFLECVQDMDHENMFWYRQDPGLGLRLIYFSYDVKMKEKGDIPEGYSVSREKKERFSLILESASTNQTSMYLCASSFPRDPGGETQYFGPGTRLLVL.

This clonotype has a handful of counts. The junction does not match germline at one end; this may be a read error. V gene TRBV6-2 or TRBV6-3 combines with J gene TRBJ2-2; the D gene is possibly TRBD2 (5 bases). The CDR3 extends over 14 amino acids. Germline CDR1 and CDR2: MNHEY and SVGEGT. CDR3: CTSTGLPGTGELFF. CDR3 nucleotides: TGTACCAGTACCGGACTTCCAGGAACCGGGGAGCTGTTTTTT.

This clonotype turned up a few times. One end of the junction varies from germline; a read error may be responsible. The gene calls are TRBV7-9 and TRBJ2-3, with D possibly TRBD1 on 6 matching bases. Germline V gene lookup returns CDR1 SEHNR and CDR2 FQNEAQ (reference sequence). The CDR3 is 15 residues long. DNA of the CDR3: TGTGCCAGCCGCTTCTGGGGGCGGGGCACAGATACGCAGTATTTT. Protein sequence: CASRFWGRGTDTQYF.

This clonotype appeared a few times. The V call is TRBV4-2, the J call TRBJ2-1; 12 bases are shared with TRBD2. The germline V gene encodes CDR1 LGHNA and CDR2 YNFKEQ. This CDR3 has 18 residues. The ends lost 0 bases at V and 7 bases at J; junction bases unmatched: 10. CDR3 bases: TGTGCCAGCAGCCAAGAGCCTAGCGGGGGGGCTGGTGGGAATGAGCAGTTCTTC. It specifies CASSQEPSGGAGGNEQFF.

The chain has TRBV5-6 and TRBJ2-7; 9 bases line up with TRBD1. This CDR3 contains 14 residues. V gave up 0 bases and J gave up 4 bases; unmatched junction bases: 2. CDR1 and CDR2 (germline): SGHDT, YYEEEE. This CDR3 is CASSLDRGQYEQYF. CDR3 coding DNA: TGTGCCAGCAGCTTGGACAGGGGGCAGTACGAGCAGTACTTC.

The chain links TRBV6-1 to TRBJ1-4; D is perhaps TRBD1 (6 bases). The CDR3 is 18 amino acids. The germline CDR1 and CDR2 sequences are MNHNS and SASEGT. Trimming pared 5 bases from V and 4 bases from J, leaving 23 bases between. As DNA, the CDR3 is TGTGCCAGCAGTCCCGGTCTGAGGGGGGGTACCGTTAATGAAAAACTGTTTTTT. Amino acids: CASSPGLRGGTVNEKLFF.

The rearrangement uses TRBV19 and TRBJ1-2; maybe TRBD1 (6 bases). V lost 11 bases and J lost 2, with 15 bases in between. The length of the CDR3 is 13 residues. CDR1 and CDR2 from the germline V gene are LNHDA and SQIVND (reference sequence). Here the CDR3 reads CAAYDRINYGYTF. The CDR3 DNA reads TGTGCCGCCTACGACAGGATCAACTATGGCTACACCTTC.

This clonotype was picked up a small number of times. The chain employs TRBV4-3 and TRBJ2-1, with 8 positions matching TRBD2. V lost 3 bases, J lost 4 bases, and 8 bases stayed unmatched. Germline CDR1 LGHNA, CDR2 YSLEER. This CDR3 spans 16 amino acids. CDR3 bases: TGCGCCAGCAGCCACGTTAGCGGGAATAGGTACAATGAGCAGTTCTTC. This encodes CASSHVSGNRYNEQFF.

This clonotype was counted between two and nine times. The CDR3 region is CASRIWGQPNEKLFF. As DNA, the CDR3 is TGTGCCAGCAGAATATGGGGACAGCCTAATGAAAAACTGTTTTTT. The chain combines TRBV5-6 with TRBJ1-4; 7 bases match TRBD1. The germline V gene has CDR1 SGHDT and CDR2 YYEEEE. This CDR3 region has 15 residues. Unmatched junction bases numbered 7, after V lost 5 bases and J lost 3 bases.

DNA of the CDR3: TGTGCCAGCAGCCAAGAGCAGGGACAAATTAATGAAAAACTGTTTTTT. Translating it yields CASSQEQGQINEKLFF. The V and J genes are TRBV3-1 and TRBJ1-4, with D tentatively TRBD1 (6 bases). Trimming removed 0 bases at V and 4 bases at J, with 12 bases between. CDR1 and CDR2 (germline): LGHDT, YNNKEL (reference sequence). The CDR3 runs to 16 residues.

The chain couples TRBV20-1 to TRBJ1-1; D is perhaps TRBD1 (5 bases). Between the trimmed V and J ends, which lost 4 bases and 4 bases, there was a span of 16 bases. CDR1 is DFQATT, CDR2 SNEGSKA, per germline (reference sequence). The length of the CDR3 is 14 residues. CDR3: CSAKNRGRGTEAFF. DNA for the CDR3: TGCAGTGCTAAGAACCGGGGCAGAGGCACTGAAGCTTTCTTT.

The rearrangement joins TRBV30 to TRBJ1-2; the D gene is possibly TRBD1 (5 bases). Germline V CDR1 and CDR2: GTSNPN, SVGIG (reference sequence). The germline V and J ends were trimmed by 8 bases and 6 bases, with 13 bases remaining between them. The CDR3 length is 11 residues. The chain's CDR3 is CARWGADGYTF. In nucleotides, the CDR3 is TGTGCCCGCTGGGGCGCCGATGGCTACACCTTC.

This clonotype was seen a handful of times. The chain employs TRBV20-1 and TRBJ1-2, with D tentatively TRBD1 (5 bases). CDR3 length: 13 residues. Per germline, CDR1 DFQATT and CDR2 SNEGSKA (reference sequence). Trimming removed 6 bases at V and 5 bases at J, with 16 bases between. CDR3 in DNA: TGCAGTGCCTCTGGGGCTCCTCGGTATGGCTACACCTTC. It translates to CSASGAPRYGYTF.

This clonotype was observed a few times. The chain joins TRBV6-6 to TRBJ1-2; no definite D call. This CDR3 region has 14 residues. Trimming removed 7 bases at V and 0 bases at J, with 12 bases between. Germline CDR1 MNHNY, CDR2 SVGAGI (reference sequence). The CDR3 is CASIIREANYGYTF. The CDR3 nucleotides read TGTGCCAGCATAATCCGAGAAGCTAACTATGGCTACACCTTC.

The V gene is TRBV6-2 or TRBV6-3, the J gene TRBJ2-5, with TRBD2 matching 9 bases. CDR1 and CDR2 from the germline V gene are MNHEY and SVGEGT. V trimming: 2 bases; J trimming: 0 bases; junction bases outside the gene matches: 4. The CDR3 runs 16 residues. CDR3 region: CASSYSTSGHQETQYF. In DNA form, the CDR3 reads TGTGCCAGCAGTTACAGTACTAGCGGGCACCAAGAGACCCAGTACTTC.

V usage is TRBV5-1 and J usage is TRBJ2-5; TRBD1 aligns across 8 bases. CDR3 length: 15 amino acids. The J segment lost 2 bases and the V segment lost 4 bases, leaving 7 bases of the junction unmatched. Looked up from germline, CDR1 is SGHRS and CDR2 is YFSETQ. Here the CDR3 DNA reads TGCGCCAGCAGCATCCAGGGACAGGTTCAAGAGACCCAGTACTTC. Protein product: CASSIQGQVQETQYF.

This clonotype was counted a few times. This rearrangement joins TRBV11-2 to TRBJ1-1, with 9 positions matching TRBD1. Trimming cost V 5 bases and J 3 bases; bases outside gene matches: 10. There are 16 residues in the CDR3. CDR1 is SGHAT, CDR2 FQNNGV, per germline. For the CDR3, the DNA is TGTGCCAGCAGCGATCCTCAGGGACAGGGATACACTGAAGCTTTCTTT. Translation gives CASSDPQGQGYTEAFF.

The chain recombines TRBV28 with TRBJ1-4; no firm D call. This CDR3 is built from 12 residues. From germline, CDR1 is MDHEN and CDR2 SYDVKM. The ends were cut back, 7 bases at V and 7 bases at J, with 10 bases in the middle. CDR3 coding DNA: TGTGCCAGCAAGGAGTCCCCTGAAAAACTGTTTTTT. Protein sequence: CASKESPEKLFF.

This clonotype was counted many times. This chain's CDR3 is CASRKTSGGAVEQFF. In nucleotides, the CDR3 is TGTGCCAGCAGGAAGACTAGCGGGGGGGCGGTCGAGCAGTTCTTC. The chain joins TRBV7-2 to TRBJ2-7, with TRBD2 matching 14 bases. The tail of the sequence fits TRBJ2-1 better, so the J call may be wrong. Germline CDR1 and CDR2: SGHTA and FQGNSA. The CDR3 is 15 amino acids.

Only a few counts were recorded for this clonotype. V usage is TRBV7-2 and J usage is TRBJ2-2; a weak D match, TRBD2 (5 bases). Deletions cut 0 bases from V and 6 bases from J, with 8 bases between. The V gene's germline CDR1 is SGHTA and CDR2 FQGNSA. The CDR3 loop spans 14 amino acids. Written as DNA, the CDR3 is TGTGCCAGCAGCTTAGCGGGCGGGTCCGGGGAGCTGTTTTTT. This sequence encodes CASSLAGGSGELFF.

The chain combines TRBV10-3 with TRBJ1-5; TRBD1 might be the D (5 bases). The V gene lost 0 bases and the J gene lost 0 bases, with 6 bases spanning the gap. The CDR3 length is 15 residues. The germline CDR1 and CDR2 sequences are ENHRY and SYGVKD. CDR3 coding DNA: TGTGCCATCAGTGAGTCGGGGCCTAGCAATCAGCCCCAGCATTTT. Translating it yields CAISESGPSNQPQHF.

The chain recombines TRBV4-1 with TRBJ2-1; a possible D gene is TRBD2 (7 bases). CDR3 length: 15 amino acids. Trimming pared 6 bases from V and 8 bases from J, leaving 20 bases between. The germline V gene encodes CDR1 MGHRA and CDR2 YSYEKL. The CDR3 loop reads CASRVVTGRGDEQFF. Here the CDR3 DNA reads TGCGCCAGCAGGGTTGTGACAGGTCGGGGGGATGAGCAGTTCTTC.

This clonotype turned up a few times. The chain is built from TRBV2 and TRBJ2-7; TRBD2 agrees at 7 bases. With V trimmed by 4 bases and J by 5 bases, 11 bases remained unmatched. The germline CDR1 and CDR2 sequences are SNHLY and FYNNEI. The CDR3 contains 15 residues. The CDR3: CASSGGLAGVNEQYF. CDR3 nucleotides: TGTGCCAGCAGTGGGGGCCTTGCGGGGGTCAACGAGCAGTACTTC.